The T cell receptor beta chain described here comes from a study of T cell repertoires in cytomegalovirus infection. Study background: A matching HLA type, together with CMV infection, was signaled by public TCR beta signatures.

The germline CDR1 and CDR2 sequences are DFQATT and SNEGSKA (reference sequence). V dropped 7 bases and J dropped 7; count of bases not matched to a gene: 8. This CDR3 has 13 amino acids. TCRdb re-derived calls from the reads in MiXCR, one entry per CDR3 protein. The sample shows about 680,000 distinct CDR3 sequences, roughly a quarter of them seen only once. Sample: CD8+ T cells from PBMCs. The chain is built from TRBV20-1 and TRBJ2-2; 8 nucleotides line up with TRBD2. This TCR came from a human donor in good health (CMV status not recorded). Some clones in this sample may be carry-over from other donors' samples. CDR3 sequence (DNA): TGCAGTGTTCCTAGCGGGTCAATCGGGGAGCTGTTTTTT. Translating gives CSVPSGSIGELFF.